A single sample gave rise to the 22 T cell receptor beta chains below, sequenced in a study of cytomegalovirus exposure and HLA in healthy donors. 13 Jbeta primers and 60 Vbeta primers were used for the PCR. This table comes from immunoSEQ multiplex PCR, and its TCRdb copy is limited to in-frame clones, with some not included. This table has 150,000 to 250,000 clones, over 65% appearing once. The sequencing input was PBMCs. The receptor source for this set is a boy aged 2 to 10 in good health and CMV-seronegative.

The rearrangement uses TRBV11-2 and TRBJ2-7; TRBD2 might be the D (5 bases). This CDR3 is built from 15 residues. V lost 0 bases and J lost 2, with 11 bases in between. CDR1 SGHAT and CDR2 FQNNGV come from the germline V gene. CDR3 nucleotide sequence: TGTGCCAGCAGCTTAGATCTAGCCAGCCCCTACGAGCAGTACTTC. This codes for CASSLDLASPYEQYF.

This clone has a single count. V usage is TRBV28 and J usage is TRBJ1-2, with D possibly matching TRBD1 (6 bases). Germline CDR1 MDHEN, CDR2 SYDVKM. V lost 4 bases to trimming and J lost 5 bases, with 14 bases between them. The CDR3 covers 14 residues. CDR3 bases: TGTGCCAGCAGTTCCGGGGGGCTGGGGTATGGCTACACCTTC. Translating it yields CASSSGGLGYGYTF.

The chain links TRBV2 to TRBJ1-6, with 11 nucleotides matching TRBD1. CDR1 is SNHLY and CDR2 is FYNNEI in the germline V gene. The J segment lost 9 bases and the V segment lost 6 bases, leaving 13 bases of the junction unmatched. This CDR3 has 17 residues. The CDR3 sequence: CASRSRTGGASSSPLHF. The CDR3 DNA is TGTGCCAGCAGATCGAGGACAGGGGGCGCCTCTTCTTCACCCCTCCACTTT.

The gene calls are TRBV27 and TRBJ1-2; 8 bases are shared with TRBD1. Germline V CDR1 and CDR2: MNHEY, SMNVEV (reference sequence). CDR3 length: 18 amino acids. With 6 bases clipped from V and 4 bases from J, the junction kept 19 bases outside the gene matches. The CDR3 region is CASSFTPQGAGWGYGYTF. The DNA for the CDR3 is TGTGCCAGCAGCTTCACACCCCAGGGGGCCGGATGGGGCTATGGCTACACCTTC.

The chain carries TRBV7-9 and TRBJ1-2; D gene ambiguous. V lost 3 bases, J lost 6 bases, and 8 bases lay in between. The germline V gene has CDR1 SEHNR and CDR2 FQNEAQ (reference sequence). This CDR3 spans 12 amino acids. CDR3 DNA sequence: TGTGCCAGCAGCTTTCTCGTTGATGGCTACACCTTC. Residues: CASSFLVDGYTF.

J is TRBJ2-1 and V is TRBV11-2, with TRBD2 as a possible D gene (5 bases). The CDR3 is 15 residues long. The V gene lost 0 bases and the J gene lost 6 bases, with 12 bases spanning the gap. CDR1 is SGHAT and CDR2 is FQNNGV in the germline V gene. The CDR3 DNA follows: TGTGCCAGCAGCTTAGATTTACTTCGGGGCAATGAGCAGTTCTTC. This translates into CASSLDLLRGNEQFF.

This sequence joins TRBV19 and TRBJ1-1; tentative D call: TRBD1 (5 bases). CDR3 length: 13 residues. CDR1 is LNHDA and CDR2 is SQIVND in the germline V gene (reference sequence). V was shortened by 5 bases and J by 9 bases, with 16 bases between the two germline ends. The CDR3 nucleotides are TGTGCCAGTAGTTTTGGCAGGGCGATCCAAGCTTTCTTT. It specifies CASSFGRAIQAFF.

The gene calls are TRBV5-4 and TRBJ2-7; D is undetermined. CDR3 length: 14 amino acids. Germline V gives CDR1 SGHNT, CDR2 YYREEE (reference sequence). The V and J ends lost 1 base and 2 bases respectively, with 10 bases between them. The CDR3 region is CASSLSSSTYEQYF. CDR3 nucleotide sequence: TGTGCCAGCAGCTTGTCATCTAGTACCTACGAGCAGTACTTC.

This clone was seen a few times. The genes are TRBV4-1 and TRBJ1-4; D gene uncertain. Germline-derived CDR1 and CDR2 are MGHRA and YSYEKL. The CDR3 consists of 13 residues. Trimming pared 0 bases from V and 5 bases from J, leaving 4 bases between. The CDR3 region has the DNA TGCGCCAGCAGCCAAGATCCGAATGAAAAACTGTTTTTT. Translated: CASSQDPNEKLFF.

This chain joins TRBV11-2 and TRBJ1-1, with D unclear. V lost 6 bases, J lost 3 bases, and 14 bases lay in between. This CDR3 comprises 14 residues. Per germline, CDR1 SGHAT and CDR2 FQNNGV. The DNA for the CDR3 is TGTGCCAGCAGAGTAAGACATACTTACACTGAAGCTTTCTTT. It translates to CASRVRHTYTEAFF.

J is TRBJ1-3 and V is TRBV29-1; a possible D gene is TRBD1 (6 bases). With 7 bases removed from V and 2 bases from J, the gap between germline ends came to 12 bases. Germline CDR1 SQVTM, CDR2 ANQGSEA. This CDR3 comprises 13 residues. CDR3 sequence: CSALQGPGNTIYF. The CDR3 DNA reads as TGCAGCGCATTACAGGGTCCTGGAAACACCATATATTTT.

J is TRBJ1-4 and V is TRBV2, with TRBD1 as a possible D gene (5 bases). Germline V CDR1 and CDR2: SNHLY, FYNNEI. V was trimmed by 0 bases and J by 7 bases, leaving 12 bases between them. The length of the CDR3 is 15 residues. The CDR3 nucleotides read TGTGCCAGCAGTGAAGCGAGGAAAAGGGGTGAAAAACTGTTTTTT. Translating gives CASSEARKRGEKLFF.

The V call is TRBV5-1, the J call TRBJ1-1; 9 bases are a match to TRBD1. V shed 1 base and J 6 bases; nucleotides not matched to a gene: 10. This CDR3 is 16 amino acids long. Germline CDR1 SGHRS, CDR2 YFSETQ. The CDR3 region is CASSLYSQGAVPEAFF. CDR3 nucleotide sequence: TGCGCCAGCAGCTTGTATTCACAGGGGGCCGTCCCTGAAGCTTTCTTT.

This chain connects TRBV2 to TRBJ2-3, with D unclear. The CDR3 is 14 amino acids. In germline, CDR1 is SNHLY, CDR2 FYNNEI. The germline V and J ends were trimmed by 4 bases and 4 bases, with 12 bases remaining between them. The CDR3 protein is CASSVRFPSDTQYF. For the CDR3, the DNA is TGTGCCAGCAGTGTGAGGTTTCCTTCAGATACGCAGTATTTT.

J is TRBJ1-5 and V is TRBV7-9, with D possibly matching TRBD1 (6 bases). The CDR3 loop spans 17 amino acids. CDR1 SEHNR and CDR2 FQNEAQ come from the germline V gene (reference sequence). Trimming removed 4 bases at V and 5 bases at J, with 21 bases between. The DNA for the CDR3 is TGTGCCAGCAGCTCGACTTCCGGGACACACTCGTATCAGCCCCAGCATTTT. Translation gives CASSSTSGTHSYQPQHF.

This clone showed up just a few times. The CDR3 nucleotides read TGTGCCAGCAGTTACGACAGGTTCAGTGAAAAACTGTTTTTT. It is translated as CASSYDRFSEKLFF. The chain joins TRBV6-5 to TRBJ1-4; a weak D match, TRBD1 (6 bases). This CDR3 contains 14 residues. V shed 2 bases and J shed 7 bases, with 11 bases lying between them. CDR1 and CDR2 from the germline V gene are MNHEY and SVGAGI.

The chain combines TRBV2 with TRBJ2-2, with 9 bases lining up with TRBD1. This CDR3 region has 14 residues. Losses at the gene ends were 9 bases for V and 1 base for J; bases not matched to a gene: 3. CDR1 and CDR2 (germline): SNHLY, FYNNEI. CDR3 residues: CASGDRENTGELFF. As DNA, the CDR3 is TGTGCCAGTGGGGACAGGGAGAACACCGGGGAGCTGTTTTTT.

The chain combines TRBV11-1 with TRBJ1-6; a possible D gene is TRBD1 (6 bases). V dropped 0 bases and J dropped 4 bases, with 10 bases sitting between them. This CDR3 is built from 16 residues. Germline loops: CDR1 SGHAT, CDR2 FQDESV (reference sequence). The CDR3 loop is CASSLARTDYNSPLHF. Here the CDR3 DNA reads TGTGCCAGCAGCTTAGCCCGGACAGATTATAATTCACCCCTCCACTTT.

This chain links TRBV5-1 with TRBJ2-5, with D maybe TRBD1 (5 bases). The CDR3 has 16 amino acids. Germline CDR1 SGHRS, CDR2 YFSETQ. Trimming left V 1 base short and J 1 base short, with 14 bases between. The DNA of the CDR3 is TGCGCCAGCAGCTTGACCATAGTGGGGCCCCAAGAGACCCAGTACTTC. This encodes CASSLTIVGPQETQYF.

V is TRBV14 and J is TRBJ1-1, with a weak D call TRBD1 (6 bases). Per germline, CDR1 SGHDN and CDR2 FVKESK. Trimming removed 5 bases from V and 7 bases from J, with 17 bases in between. The CDR3 length is 14 residues. This chain's CDR3 is CASSSRPNRDEAFF. The CDR3 DNA reads TGTGCCAGCAGCTCCCGCCCCAACAGGGATGAAGCTTTCTTT.

The genes are TRBV7-9 and TRBJ1-2; 7 bases map to TRBD1. V shed 2 bases and J 7 bases; nucleotides not matched to a gene: 13. The CDR3 runs 16 residues. Germline V gene data show CDR1 as SEHNR and CDR2 as FQNEAQ (reference sequence). In DNA, the CDR3 is TGTGCCAGCAGCTTATCATATATGGGACAGCTTGCTGGCTACACCTTC. Translated: CASSLSYMGQLAGYTF. The whole variable domain, remainder taken from reference TRBV7-9 and TRBJ1-2, is DTGVSQNPRHKITKRGQNVTFRCDPISEHNRLYWYRQTLGQGPEFLTYFQNEAQLEKSRLLSDRFSAERPKGSFSTLEIQRTEQGDSAMYLCASSLSYMGQLAGYTFGSGTRLTVV.

This rearrangement joins TRBV7-3 to TRBJ1-6, with D possibly being TRBD1 (5 bases). Trimming shortened V by 4 bases and J by 8 bases, and 15 bases separated the two germline ends. In germline, CDR1 is SGHTA, CDR2 FQGTGA. This CDR3 is built from 15 residues. Here the CDR3 reads CASSSGGGGYSPLHF. The CDR3 DNA is TGTGCCAGCAGCTCGGGGGGGGGAGGATATTCACCCCTCCACTTT.